This T cell receptor (beta chain) stems from a study of blood T cell repertoires in COVID-19. At the level of the study: The cDNA or gDNA used as material had been derived from T cells, B-cell-depleted T cells, or PBMCs.

Clones were read by immunoSEQ multiplex PCR, and TCRdb kept only the in-frame ones, dropping some. Of around 700,000 clones detected, 75% to 90% appear once; the ten largest clones hold over 0.2%. Germline loops: CDR1 LGHDT, CDR2 YNNKEL (reference sequence). V lost 0 bases and J lost 0, with 11 bases in between. The CDR3 consists of 16 residues. The clonotype was recovered from a woman between 18 and 29 years old with acute or convalescent COVID-19. Sequencing was carried out using peripheral blood. This sequence joins TRBV3-1 (or the pseudogene TRBV3-2) and TRBJ1-1, with D uncertain. CDR3 nucleotide sequence: TGTGCCAGCAGCCAAGACACGACGGGTATGAACACTGAAGCTTTCTTT. Its translation: CASSQDTTGMNTEAFF.